The present TCR beta chain was sequenced within a study of CXCR3-negative and CXCR3-positive naive CD8 T cells. Study-wide points: In CXCR3-positive naive cells, the TRB CDR3s were more hydrophobic than in CXCR3-negative naive cells.

A word on this clonotype: No antigen is known for it.

Preparation of TRB cDNA libraries relied on 5' RACE carrying UMI labels. TCRdb re-called the 5' RACE reads and catalogs CDR3 proteins one per entry, DNA excluded. The sample table sets out about 150,000 distinct CDR3 sequences. CDR3 length: 14 amino acids. The germline gives CDR1 LNHNV, CDR2 YYDKDF (reference sequence). The chain links TRBV15 to TRBJ2-1; TCRdb lists TRBD2, though no DNA is available to test this call. This receptor was identified in a human donor in good health. Some clones in this sample may be carry-over from other donors' samples. The source material was naive CXCR3+ CD8+ T cells from blood. The sample's subset: CD45RO-CCR7+CD27+CD95- naive CD8+ T cells expressing CXCR3 (TNR3+). CDR3 protein: CATSRERENNEQFF.